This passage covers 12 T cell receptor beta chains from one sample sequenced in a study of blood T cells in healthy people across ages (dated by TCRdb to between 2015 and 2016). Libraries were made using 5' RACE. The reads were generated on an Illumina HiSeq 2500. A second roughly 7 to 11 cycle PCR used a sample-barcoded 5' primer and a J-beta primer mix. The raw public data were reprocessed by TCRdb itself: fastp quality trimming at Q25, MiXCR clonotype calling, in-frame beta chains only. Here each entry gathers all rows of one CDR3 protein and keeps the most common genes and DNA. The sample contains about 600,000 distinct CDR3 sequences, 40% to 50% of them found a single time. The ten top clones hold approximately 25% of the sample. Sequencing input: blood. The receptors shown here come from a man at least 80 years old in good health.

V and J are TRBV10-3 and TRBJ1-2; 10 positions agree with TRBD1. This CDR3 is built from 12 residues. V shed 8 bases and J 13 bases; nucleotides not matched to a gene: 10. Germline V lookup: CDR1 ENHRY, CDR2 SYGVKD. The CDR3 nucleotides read TGTGCCATCTCGCCCGGGACAGGGGAGTCCACCTTC. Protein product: CAISPGTGESTF.

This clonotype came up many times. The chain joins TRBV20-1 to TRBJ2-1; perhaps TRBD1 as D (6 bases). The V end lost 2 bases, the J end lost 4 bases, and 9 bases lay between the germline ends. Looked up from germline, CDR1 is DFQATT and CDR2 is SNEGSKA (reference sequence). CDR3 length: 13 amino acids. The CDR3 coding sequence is TGCAGTGCTAGAAGTACAGGGTACAATGAGCAGTTCTTC. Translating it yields CSARSTGYNEQFF.

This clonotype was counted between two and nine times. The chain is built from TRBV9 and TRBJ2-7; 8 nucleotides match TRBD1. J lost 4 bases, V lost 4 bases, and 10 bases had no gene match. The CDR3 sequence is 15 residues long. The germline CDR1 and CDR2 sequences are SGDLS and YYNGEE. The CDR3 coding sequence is TGTGCCAGCAGCCCCCAGACAGGGGTAGGTTACGAGCAGTACTTC. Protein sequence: CASSPQTGVGYEQYF.

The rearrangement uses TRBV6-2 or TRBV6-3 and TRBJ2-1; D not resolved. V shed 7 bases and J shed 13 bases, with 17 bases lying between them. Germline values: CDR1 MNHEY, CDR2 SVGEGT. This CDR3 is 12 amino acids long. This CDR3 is CASTRDRVVQFF. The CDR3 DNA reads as TGTGCCAGCACTCGAGATAGGGTCGTACAGTTCTTC.

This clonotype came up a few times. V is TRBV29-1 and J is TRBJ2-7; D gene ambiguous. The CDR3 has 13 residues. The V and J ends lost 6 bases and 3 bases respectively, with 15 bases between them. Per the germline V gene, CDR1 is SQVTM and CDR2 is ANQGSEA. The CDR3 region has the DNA TGCAGCGTAGTTTTTCCACCCGACTACGAGCAGTACTTC. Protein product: CSVVFPPDYEQYF.

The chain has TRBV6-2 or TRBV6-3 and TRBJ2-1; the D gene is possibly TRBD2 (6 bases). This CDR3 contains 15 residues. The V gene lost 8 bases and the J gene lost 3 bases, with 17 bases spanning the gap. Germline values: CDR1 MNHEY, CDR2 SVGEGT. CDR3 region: CASLRGPQNYNEQFF. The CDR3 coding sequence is TGTGCCAGCTTGCGGGGCCCGCAAAACTACAATGAGCAGTTCTTC.

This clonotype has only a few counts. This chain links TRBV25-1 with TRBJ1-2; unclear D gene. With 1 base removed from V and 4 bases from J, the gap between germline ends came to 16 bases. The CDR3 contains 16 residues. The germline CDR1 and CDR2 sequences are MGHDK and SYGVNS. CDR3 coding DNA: TGTGCCAGCAGTGAATTGGATGTGGCTGGCTCCTATGGCTACACCTTC. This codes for CASSELDVAGSYGYTF.

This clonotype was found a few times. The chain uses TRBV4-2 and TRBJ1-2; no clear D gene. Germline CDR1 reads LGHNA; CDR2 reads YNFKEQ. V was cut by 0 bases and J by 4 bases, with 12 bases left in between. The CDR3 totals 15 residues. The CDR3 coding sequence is TGTGCCAGCAGCCAAGAAACGGGATTCGCCTATGGCTACACCTTC. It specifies CASSQETGFAYGYTF.

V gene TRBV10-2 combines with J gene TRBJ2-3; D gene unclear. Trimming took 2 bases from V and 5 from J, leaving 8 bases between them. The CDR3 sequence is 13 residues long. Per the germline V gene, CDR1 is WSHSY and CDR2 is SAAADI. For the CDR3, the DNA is TGCGCCAGCAGTGAGAGGGCCAGAGATACGCAGTATTTT. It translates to CASSERARDTQYF.

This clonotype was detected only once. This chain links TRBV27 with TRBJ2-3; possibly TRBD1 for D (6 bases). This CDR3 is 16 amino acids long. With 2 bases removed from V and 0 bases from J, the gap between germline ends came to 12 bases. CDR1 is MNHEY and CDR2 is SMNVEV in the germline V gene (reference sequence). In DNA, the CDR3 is TGTGCCAGCAGTTTAAGGGGGTCATCTAGCACAGATACGCAGTATTTT. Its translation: CASSLRGSSSTDTQYF.

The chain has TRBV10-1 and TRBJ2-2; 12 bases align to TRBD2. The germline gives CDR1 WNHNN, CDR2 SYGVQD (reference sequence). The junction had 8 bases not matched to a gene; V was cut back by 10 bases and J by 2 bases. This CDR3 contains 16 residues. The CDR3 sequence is CATQRTSGANTGELFF. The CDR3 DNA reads TGCGCCACCCAAAGGACTAGCGGGGCAAACACCGGGGAGCTGTTTTTT.

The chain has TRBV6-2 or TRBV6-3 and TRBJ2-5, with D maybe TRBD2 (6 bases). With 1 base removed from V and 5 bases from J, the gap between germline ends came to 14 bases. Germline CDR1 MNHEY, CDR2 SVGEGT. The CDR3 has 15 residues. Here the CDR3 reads CASSYYGGGIETQYF. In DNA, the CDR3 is TGTGCCAGCAGTTACTACGGTGGGGGGATCGAGACCCAGTACTTC.